The 3 T cell receptor beta chains listed next were all sequenced from one sample in a study of T-cell memory formation after mild COVID-19. TCRdb re-analysed the 5' RACE reads in MiXCR, keeping a single row per CDR3 protein. The top ten hold 20% to 25% of the sample, which has about 260,000 distinct CDR3 sequences, roughly 8.2% seen once. The sequencing input was PBMCs or a T cell subset sorted from them (not recorded which). These receptors all come from a man aged 18 to 29 who had mild COVID-19 (a few samples of this study predate the infection). Cell type and time point are not known.

This clonotype showed up many times. The CDR3 region has the DNA TGTGCCAGCAGTTACAGGGAACAAGAGACCCAGTACTTC. It encodes CASSYREQETQYF. The V gene is TRBV6-2 or TRBV6-3, the J gene TRBJ2-5; no firm D call. The germline gives CDR1 MNHEY, CDR2 SVGEGT. CDR3 length equals 13 residues. The ends were cut back, 2 bases at V and 2 bases at J, with 6 bases in the middle.

J is TRBJ1-2 and V is TRBV3-1, with TRBD1 matching 8 bases. V was pared by 3 bases and J by 2 bases, with 5 bases of the junction left unmatched. CDR1 and CDR2 (germline): LGHDT, YNNKEL (reference sequence). CDR3 length: 15 amino acids. The chain's CDR3 is CASSHRDRRNYGYTF. The CDR3 DNA follows: TGTGCCAGCAGCCACCGGGACAGGCGGAACTATGGCTACACCTTC.

The J gene is TRBJ1-6, the V gene TRBV6-2 or TRBV6-3, with D unclear. Germline V CDR1 and CDR2: MNHEY, SVGEGT. V was trimmed by 0 bases and J by 1 base, leaving 16 bases between them. This CDR3 spans 19 amino acids. For the CDR3, the DNA is TGTGCCAGCAGTTACTCGTCCTCGGGCGGCTGGTCCTATAATTCACCCCTCCACTTT. Encoded protein: CASSYSSSGGWSYNSPLHF.